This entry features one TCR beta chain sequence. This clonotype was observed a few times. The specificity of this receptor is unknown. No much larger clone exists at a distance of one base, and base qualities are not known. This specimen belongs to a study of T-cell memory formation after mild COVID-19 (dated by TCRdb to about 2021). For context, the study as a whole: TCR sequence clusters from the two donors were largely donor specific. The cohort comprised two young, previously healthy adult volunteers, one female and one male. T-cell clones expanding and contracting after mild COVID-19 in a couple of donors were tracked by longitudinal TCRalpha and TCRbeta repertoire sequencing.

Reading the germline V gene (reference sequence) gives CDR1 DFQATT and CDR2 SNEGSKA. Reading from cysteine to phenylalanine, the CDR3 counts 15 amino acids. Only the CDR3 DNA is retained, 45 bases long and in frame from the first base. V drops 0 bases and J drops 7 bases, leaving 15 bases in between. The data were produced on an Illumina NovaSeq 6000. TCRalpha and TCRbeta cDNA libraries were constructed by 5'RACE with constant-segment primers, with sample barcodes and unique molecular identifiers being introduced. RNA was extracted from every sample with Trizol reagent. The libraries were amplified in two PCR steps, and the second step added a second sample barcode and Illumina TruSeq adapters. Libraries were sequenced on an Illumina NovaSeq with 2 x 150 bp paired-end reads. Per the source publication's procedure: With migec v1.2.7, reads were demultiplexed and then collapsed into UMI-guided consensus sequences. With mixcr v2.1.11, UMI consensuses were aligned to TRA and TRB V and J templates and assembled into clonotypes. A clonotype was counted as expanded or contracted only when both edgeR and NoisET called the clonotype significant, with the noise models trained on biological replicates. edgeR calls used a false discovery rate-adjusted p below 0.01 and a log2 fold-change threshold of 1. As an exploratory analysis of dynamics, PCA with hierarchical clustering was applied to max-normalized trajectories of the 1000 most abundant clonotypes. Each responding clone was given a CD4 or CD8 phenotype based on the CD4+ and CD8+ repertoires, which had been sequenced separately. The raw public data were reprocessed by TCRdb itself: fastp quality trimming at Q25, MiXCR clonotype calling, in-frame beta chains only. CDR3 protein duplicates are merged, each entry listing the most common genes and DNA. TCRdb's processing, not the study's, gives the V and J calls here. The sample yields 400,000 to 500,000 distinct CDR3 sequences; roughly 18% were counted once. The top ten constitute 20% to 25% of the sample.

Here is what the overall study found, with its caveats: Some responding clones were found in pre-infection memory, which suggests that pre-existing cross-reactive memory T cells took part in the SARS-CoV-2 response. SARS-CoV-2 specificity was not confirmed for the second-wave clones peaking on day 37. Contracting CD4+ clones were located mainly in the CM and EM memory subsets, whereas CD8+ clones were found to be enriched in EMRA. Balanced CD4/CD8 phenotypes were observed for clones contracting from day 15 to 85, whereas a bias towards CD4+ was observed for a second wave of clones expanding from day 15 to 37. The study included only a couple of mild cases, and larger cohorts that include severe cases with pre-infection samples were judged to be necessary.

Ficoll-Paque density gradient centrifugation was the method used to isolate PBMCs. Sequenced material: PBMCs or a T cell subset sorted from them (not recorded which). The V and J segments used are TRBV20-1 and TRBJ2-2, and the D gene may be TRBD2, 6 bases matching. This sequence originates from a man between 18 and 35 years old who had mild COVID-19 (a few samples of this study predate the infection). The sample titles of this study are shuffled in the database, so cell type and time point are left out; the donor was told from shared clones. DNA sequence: TGCAGTGCTAGAGATGCCAGCATGGAGGGCGGGGAGCTGTTTTTT. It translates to CSARDASMEGGELFF.